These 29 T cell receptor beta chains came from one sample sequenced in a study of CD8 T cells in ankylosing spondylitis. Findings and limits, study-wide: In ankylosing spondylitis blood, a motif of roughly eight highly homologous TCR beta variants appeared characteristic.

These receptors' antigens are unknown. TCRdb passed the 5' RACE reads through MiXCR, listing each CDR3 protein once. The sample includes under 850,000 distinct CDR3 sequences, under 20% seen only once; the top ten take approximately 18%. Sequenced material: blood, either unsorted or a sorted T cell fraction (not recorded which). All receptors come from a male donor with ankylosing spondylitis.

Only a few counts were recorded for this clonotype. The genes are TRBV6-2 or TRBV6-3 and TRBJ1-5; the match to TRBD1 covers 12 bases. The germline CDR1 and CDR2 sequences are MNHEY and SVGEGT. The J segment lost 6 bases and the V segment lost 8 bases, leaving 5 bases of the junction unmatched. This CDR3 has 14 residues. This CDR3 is CASRRGQGAQPQHF. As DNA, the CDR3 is TGTGCCAGCCGACGGGGACAGGGGGCTCAGCCCCAGCATTTT.

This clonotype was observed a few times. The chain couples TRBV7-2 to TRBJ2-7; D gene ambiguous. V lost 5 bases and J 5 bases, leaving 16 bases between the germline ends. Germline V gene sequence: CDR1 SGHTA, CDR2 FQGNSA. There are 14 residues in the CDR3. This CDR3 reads CASSRATRWDEQYF. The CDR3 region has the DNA TGTGCCAGCAGCCGCGCCACACGGTGGGACGAGCAGTACTTC.

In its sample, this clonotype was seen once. CDR3 in amino acids: CASSLILAGGTDTQYF. CDR3 nucleotide sequence: TGTGCCAGCAGTTTAATTCTAGCGGGAGGGACAGATACGCAGTATTTT. This rearrangement joins TRBV27 to TRBJ2-3; 12 bases line up with TRBD2. Germline trimming cut 2 bases from V and 3 bases from J; bases unmatched to any gene: 3. This CDR3 region has 16 residues. The germline CDR1 and CDR2 sequences are MNHEY and SMNVEV (reference sequence).

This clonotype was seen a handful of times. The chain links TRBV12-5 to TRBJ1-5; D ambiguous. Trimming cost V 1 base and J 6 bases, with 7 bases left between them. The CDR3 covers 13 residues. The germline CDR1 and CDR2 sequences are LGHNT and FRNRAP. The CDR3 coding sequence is TGTGCTAGTGGTTTGGGTGGAACTCAGCCCCAGCATTTT. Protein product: CASGLGGTQPQHF.

The CDR3 sequence: CASSHQAGGSIGSYNEQFF. CDR3 bases: TGCGCCAGCAGCCACCAAGCGGGAGGAAGCATTGGTTCCTACAATGAGCAGTTCTTC. This rearrangement joins TRBV4-3 to TRBJ2-1, with 9 bases that match TRBD2. With 3 bases clipped from V and 1 base from J, the junction kept 13 bases outside the gene matches. The CDR3 totals 19 residues. The germline gives CDR1 LGHNA, CDR2 YSLEER.

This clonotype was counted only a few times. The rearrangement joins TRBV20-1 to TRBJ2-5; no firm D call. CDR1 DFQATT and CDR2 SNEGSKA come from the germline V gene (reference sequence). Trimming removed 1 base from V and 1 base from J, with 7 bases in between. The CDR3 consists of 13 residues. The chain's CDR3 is CSARGRSQETQYF. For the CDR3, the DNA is TGCAGTGCTAGAGGGCGGTCCCAAGAGACCCAGTACTTC.

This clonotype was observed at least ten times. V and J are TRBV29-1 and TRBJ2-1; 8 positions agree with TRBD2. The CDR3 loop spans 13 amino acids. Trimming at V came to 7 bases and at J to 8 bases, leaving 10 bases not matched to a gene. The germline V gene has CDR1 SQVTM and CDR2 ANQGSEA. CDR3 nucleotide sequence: TGCAGCGGCGGGAGGATGGGTAGGGATGAGCAGTTCTTC. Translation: CSGGRMGRDEQFF.

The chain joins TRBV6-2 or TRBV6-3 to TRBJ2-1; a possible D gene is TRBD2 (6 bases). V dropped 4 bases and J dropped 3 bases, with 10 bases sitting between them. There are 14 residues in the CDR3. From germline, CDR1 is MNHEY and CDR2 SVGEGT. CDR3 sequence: CASSSTGDYNEQFF. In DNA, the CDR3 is TGTGCCAGCAGTTCCACGGGGGACTACAATGAGCAGTTCTTC.

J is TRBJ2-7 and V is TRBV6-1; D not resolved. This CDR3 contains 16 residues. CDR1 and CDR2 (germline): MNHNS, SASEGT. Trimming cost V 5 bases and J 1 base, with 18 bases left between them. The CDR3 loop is CASSPPGRSLSYEQYF. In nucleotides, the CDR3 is TGTGCCAGCAGTCCCCCCGGGCGTTCCCTTTCCTACGAGCAGTACTTC.

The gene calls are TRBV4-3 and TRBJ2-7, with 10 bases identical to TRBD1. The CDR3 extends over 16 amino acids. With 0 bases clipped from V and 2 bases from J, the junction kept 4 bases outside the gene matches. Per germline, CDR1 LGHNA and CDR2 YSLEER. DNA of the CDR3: TGCGCCAGCAGCCAAGATAGGGACAGGGGACCCTACGAGCAGTACTTC. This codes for CASSQDRDRGPYEQYF.

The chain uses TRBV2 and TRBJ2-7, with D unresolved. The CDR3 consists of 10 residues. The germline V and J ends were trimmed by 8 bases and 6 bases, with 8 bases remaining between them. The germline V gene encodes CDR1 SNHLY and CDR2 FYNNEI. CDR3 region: CASSETEQYF. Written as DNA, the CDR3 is TGTGCCAGCTCGGAGACCGAGCAGTACTTC.

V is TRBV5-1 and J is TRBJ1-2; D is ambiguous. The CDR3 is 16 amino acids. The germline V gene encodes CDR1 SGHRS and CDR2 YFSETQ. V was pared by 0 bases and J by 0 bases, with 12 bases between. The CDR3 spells CASSLEGQAANYGYTF. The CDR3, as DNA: TGCGCCAGCAGCTTGGAAGGGCAGGCAGCTAACTATGGCTACACCTTC. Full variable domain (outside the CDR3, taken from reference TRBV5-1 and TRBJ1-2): KAGVTQTPRYLIKTRGQQVTLSCSPISGHRSVSWYQQTPGQGLQFLFEYFSETQRNKGNFPGRFSGRQFSNSRSEMNVSTLELGDSALYLCASSLEGQAANYGYTFGSGTRLTVV.

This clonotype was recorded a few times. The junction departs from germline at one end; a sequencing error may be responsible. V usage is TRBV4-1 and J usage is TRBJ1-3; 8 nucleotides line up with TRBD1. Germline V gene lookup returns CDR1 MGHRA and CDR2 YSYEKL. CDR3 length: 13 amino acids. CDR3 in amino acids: CASSHALPGQEVF. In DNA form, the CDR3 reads TGCGCCAGCAGCCATGCCCTTCCGGGACAGGAGGTTTTT.

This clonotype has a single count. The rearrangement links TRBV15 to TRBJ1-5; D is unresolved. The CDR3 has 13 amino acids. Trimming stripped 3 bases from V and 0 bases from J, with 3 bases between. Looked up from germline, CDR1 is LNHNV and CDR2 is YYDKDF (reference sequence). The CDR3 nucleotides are TGTGCCACCAGCAGTGTTAGCAATCAGCCCCAGCATTTT. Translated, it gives CATSSVSNQPQHF.

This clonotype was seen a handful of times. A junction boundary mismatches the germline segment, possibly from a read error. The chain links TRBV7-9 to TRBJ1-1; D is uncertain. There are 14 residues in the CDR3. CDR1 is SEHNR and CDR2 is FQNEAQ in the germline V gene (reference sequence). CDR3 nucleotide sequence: TGTGCCAGCAGCCTAGCAGCCCCAGTCACTGAAGCTTTCTTT. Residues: CASSLAAPVTEAFF.

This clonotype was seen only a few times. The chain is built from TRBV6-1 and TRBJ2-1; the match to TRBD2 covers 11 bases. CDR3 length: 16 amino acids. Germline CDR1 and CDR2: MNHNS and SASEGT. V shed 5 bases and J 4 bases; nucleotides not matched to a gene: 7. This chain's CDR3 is CASSPLAGGQYNEQFF. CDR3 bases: TGTGCCAGCAGTCCTCTAGCGGGGGGCCAATACAATGAGCAGTTCTTC.

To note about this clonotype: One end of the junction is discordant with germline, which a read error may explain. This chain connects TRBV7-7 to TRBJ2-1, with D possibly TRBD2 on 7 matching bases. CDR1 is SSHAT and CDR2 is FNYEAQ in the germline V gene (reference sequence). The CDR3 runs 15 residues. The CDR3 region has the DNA TGTGCTAGCAGCTTATCGGGGGGCATCCACAATGAGCAGTTCTTC. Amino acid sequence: CASSLSGGIHNEQFF. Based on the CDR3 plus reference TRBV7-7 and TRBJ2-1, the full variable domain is GAGVSQSPRYKVTKRGQDVTLRCDPISSHATLYWYQQALGQGPEFLTYFNYEAQPDKSGLPSDRFSAERPEGSISTLTIQRTEQRDSAMYRCASSLSGGIHNEQFFGPGTRLTVL.

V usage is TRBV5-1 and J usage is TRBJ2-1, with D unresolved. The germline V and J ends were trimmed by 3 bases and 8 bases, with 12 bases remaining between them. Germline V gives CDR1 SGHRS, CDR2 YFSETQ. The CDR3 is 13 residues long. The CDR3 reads CASSSRWGYEQFF. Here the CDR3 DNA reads TGCGCCAGCAGCTCCCGTTGGGGTTATGAGCAGTTCTTC.

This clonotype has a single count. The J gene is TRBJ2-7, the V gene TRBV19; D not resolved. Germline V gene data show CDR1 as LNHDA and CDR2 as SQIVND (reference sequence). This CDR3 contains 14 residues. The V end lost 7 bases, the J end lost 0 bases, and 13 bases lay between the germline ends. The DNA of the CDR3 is TGTGCCAGTACCCCCACGGCCGGCTCCTACGAGCAGTACTTC. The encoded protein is CASTPTAGSYEQYF.

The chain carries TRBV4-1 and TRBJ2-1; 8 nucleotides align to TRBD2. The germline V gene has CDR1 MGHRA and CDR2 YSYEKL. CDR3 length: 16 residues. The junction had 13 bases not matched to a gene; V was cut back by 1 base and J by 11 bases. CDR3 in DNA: TGCGCCAGCAGCCAAGTGTTAGCGGGAACGGGGAACAAGCAGTTCTTC. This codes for CASSQVLAGTGNKQFF.

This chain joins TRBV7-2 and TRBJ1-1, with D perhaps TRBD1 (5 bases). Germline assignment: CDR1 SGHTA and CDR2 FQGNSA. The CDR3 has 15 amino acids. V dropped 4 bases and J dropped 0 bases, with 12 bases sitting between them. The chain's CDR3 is CASSSGTVMNTEAFF. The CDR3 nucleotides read TGTGCCAGCAGCTCCGGGACGGTCATGAACACTGAAGCTTTCTTT.

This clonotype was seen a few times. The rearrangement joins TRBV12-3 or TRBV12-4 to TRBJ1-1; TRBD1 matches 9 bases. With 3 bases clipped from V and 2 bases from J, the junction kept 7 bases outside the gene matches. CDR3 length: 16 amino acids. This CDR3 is CASSFLQGAGNTEAFF. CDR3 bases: TGTGCCAGCAGTTTTTTACAGGGGGCCGGAAACACTGAAGCTTTCTTT.

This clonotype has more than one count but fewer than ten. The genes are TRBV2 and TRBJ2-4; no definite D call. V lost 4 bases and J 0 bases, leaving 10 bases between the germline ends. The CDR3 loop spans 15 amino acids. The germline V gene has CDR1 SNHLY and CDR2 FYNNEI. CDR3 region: CASSGPGLAKNIQYF. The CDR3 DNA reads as TGTGCCAGCAGTGGGCCCGGGCTAGCCAAAAACATTCAGTACTTC.

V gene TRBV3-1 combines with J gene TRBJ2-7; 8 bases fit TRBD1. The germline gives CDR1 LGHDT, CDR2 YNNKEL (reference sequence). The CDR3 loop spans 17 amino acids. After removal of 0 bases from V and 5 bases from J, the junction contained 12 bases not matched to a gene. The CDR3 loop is CASSQDLGAGGLNEQYF. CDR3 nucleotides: TGTGCCAGCAGCCAAGATCTTGGGGCAGGGGGCTTAAACGAGCAGTACTTC.

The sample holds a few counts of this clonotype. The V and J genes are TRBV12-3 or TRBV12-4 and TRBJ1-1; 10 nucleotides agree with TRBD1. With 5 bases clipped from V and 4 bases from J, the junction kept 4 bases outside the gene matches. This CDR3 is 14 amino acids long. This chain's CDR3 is CASSEGQGFTEAFF. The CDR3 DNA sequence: TGTGCCAGCAGTGAGGGACAGGGGTTCACTGAAGCTTTCTTT.

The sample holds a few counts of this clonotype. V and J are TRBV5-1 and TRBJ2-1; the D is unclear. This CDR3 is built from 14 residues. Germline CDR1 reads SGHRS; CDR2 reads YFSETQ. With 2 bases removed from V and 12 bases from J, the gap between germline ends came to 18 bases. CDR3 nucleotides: TGCGCCAGCAGCTTTTTGCAGGCCCAAACCACGCAGTTCTTC. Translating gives CASSFLQAQTTQFF.

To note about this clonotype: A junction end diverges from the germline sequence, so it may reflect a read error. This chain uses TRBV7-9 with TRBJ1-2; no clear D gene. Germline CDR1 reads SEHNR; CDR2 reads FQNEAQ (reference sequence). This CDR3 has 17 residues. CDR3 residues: CSSSFPRAEHTNYGYTF. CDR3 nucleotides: TGTTCCAGCAGCTTCCCAAGGGCAGAACATACTAACTATGGCTACACCTTC.

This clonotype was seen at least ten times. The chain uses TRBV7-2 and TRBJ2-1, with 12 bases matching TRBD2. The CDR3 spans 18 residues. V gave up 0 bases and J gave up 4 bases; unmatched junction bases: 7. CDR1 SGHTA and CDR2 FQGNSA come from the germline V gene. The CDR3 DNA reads TGTGCCAGCAGCTTAGCGTCCTTTGGACTAGCGGGGTACAATGAGCAGTTCTTC. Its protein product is CASSLASFGLAGYNEQFF.

CDR3 in amino acids: CASSRYWDAGELFF. In nucleotides, the CDR3 is TGCGCCAGCAGCCGATATTGGGACGCCGGGGAGCTGTTTTTT. J is TRBJ2-2 and V is TRBV4-3; D possibly uses TRBD1 or TRBD2 (5 bases each). With 4 bases removed from V and 6 bases from J, the gap between germline ends came to 12 bases. The CDR3 has 14 amino acids. The germline V gene has CDR1 LGHNA and CDR2 YSLEER.